Listed below are T cell receptor beta chains from one sample, sequenced in a study of siplizumab effects on memory and regulatory T cells. TCRdb's table, derived via immunoSEQ multiplex PCR, lists solely in-frame clones and lacks some. The sample comprises roughly 56,000 clones, 80% to 95% of which are singletons, and roughly two fifths rests with the top ten. Sample: CD8+ T cells sorted from blood. These receptors originate from a human donor in good health. CDR3s include the opening cysteine and the closing phenylalanine or tryptophan.

V	J	CDR3
TRBV30	TRBJ2-2	CAWSVGGSQELFF
TRBV7-3	TRBJ1-2	CASSLTQRDGGSNYGYTF
TRBV7-8	TRBJ2-1	CASSSVGGLATYNEQFF
TRBV14	TRBJ2-6	CASRSGRGPGANVLTF
TRBV11-2	TRBJ2-1	CASSLAWGSYNEQFF
TRBV5-1	TRBJ1-1	CASRLSSGPNTEAFF
TRBV28	TRBJ1-1	CASRIRGVGTEAFF
TRBV21-1	TRBJ1-5	CASSKVPGGNQPQHF
TRBV4-1	TRBJ2-1	CASSQTSALGRGYEQFF
TRBV4-1	TRBJ2-7	CASSQGTSRSSYEQYF
TRBV4-3	TRBJ2-7	CASSQIDGLASYEQYF
TRBV10-2	TRBJ1-1	CASSESPGMNTEAFF
TRBV15	TRBJ2-3	CATSTRADPDTQYF
TRBV5-1	TRBJ2-7	CASSYGQTYEQYF
TRBV15	TRBJ2-7	CATSRDRFHEQYF
TRBV7-6	TRBJ2-1	CASVGTSTNEQFF
TRBV2	TRBJ2-7	CASSDQGVSGEQYF
TRBV25-1	TRBJ2-2	CASSGTGTAGELFF
TRBV28	TRBJ1-4	CASSRTALNEKLFF
TRBV7-9	TRBJ1-1	CASSLRDRGSEAFF
TRBV27	TRBJ1-1	CASSPDRPITEAFF
TRBV4-1	-	CASSQGGQGRSLYEQYF
TRBV29-1	TRBJ2-3	CSVVEGKGTDTQYF
TRBV18	TRBJ2-1	CASSPRAGSSYNEQFF
TRBV5-1	TRBJ2-2	CASSTVFSGDNTGELFF
TRBV6-1	TRBJ2-7	CASSDRNNYSYEQYF
TRBV27	TRBJ2-6	CASSFPGANVLTF
TRBV4-1	TRBJ2-5	CASSQRWGEETQYF
TRBV5-5	TRBJ2-7	CASSPSGVLSYEQYF
TRBV6-5	TRBJ2-3	CASSYSLTPSTDTQYF
TRBV6-5	TRBJ2-7	CASSEEDDSYEQYF
TRBV14	TRBJ2-4	CASSHTSGKNIQYF
TRBV28	TRBJ2-3	CASSSRFTAQPTDTQYF
TRBV11-3	TRBJ2-3	CASSPWEGATDTQYF
TRBV29-1	TRBJ2-7	CSVGGDRLTYEQYF
TRBV25-1	TRBJ2-7	CASSGPVGGSYEQYF
TRBV5-1	TRBJ2-3	CASSPAGDTQYF
TRBV6-5	TRBJ1-5	CASSSRSGAGQPQHF
TRBV7-3	TRBJ2-7	CASSLTYGASYEQYF
TRBV11-2	TRBJ1-2	CASSLFRDYGYTF
TRBV27	TRBJ2-7	CASSSRPLARSYEQYF
TRBV19	TRBJ1-1	CASSLSVWNTEAFF
TRBV7-3	TRBJ2-2	CASSFEGETGELFF
TRBV6-5	TRBJ2-5	CASSFGQGGETQYF
TRBV11-2	TRBJ2-7	CASSLEAGGYEQYF
TRBV15	TRBJ2-7	CATSRDLGTEQYF
TRBV7-8	TRBJ2-1	CASSDLPSGRPPASYNEQFF
TRBV2	TRBJ1-3	CASTISGNTIYF
TRBV2	TRBJ2-3	CASSDVGWGHTDTQYF
TRBV11-2	TRBJ2-1	CASSLLAASSYNEQFF
TRBV7-3	TRBJ2-7	CASSLNGNYEQYF
TRBV9	TRBJ1-4	CASSKDREREKLFF
TRBV11-3	TRBJ2-5	CASSRRGETQYF
TRBV19	TRBJ2-1	CASSIAEDYNEQFF
TRBV25-1	TRBJ1-5	CASSNSFNQPQHF
TRBV27	TRBJ2-7	CASSTNTPYEQYF
TRBV30	TRBJ2-2	CAWSAYTGELFF
TRBV29-1	TRBJ2-7	CSGVHRGEQYF
TRBV6-5	TRBJ2-3	CASSYTAPGADTQYF
TRBV7-8	TRBJ1-1	CASSLDSHTEAFF